This TCR beta chain was sequenced during a study of early T cells in non-severe SARS-CoV-2 infection. Looking at the study overall: The authors sequenced bulk RNA from unsorted whole blood, leaving chains unpaired. Study results and limitations: Lookups in VDJdb leaned toward anti-spike CD8 responses and missed private and CD4 specificities.

This clonotype was picked up a small number of times. Its target is not known. The protocol attached unique molecular identifiers to individual cDNA molecules. TCRdb re-called the 5' RACE reads through MiXCR, storing one row per CDR3 protein. The data contain tens of thousands of distinct CDR3 sequences, just over 8% of them seen just once; the ten biggest clones take up roughly 8.8%. The V end was cut by 1 base, the J end by 4 bases, with 10 bases between. The length of the CDR3 is 13 residues. Germline-derived CDR1 and CDR2 are SQVTM and ANQGSEA. Sample: whole blood. The receptor was derived from an adult who was a healthcare worker with PCR-confirmed SARS-CoV-2 infection or an uninfected control (not recorded which). The rearrangement uses TRBV29-1 and TRBJ1-1, with D possibly being TRBD1 (6 bases). CDR3 nucleotides: TGCAGCGTTGAAGGGGGAGGGGGCACTGAAGCTTTCTTT. It is translated as CSVEGGGGTEAFF.